The 4 T cell receptor beta chains below all came from one sample that was sequenced in a study of T cells in Graves' hyperthyroidism and ophthalmopathy. TCR beta CDR3 regions were amplified from RNA. The primer set for the first-round RT-PCR of the TCR CDR3 was HTBI. TCRdb independently ran MiXCR on the multiplex PCR reads; one entry per CDR3 protein. Of under 350,000 distinct CDR3 sequences in the sample, over 20% were seen once. Sequencing used blood. These receptors originate from a woman aged 45 to 65 with Graves' hyperthyroidism.

This clonotype was detected ten times or more. The chain uses TRBV7-8 and TRBJ2-1; 8 bases are a match to TRBD2. Germline CDR1 SGHVS, CDR2 FQNEAQ. The length of the CDR3 is 15 residues. Germline trimming cut 2 bases from V and 9 bases from J; bases unmatched to any gene: 9. The CDR3 DNA reads TGTGCCAGCAGCTTAATGGGGACTAGTTACGCTGAGCAGTTCTTC. Translated, it gives CASSLMGTSYAEQFF. The complete variable domain, with remaining parts taken from reference TRBV7-8 and TRBJ2-1, reads GAGVSQSPRYKVAKRGQDVALRCDPISGHVSLFWYQQALGQGPEFLTYFQNEAQLDKSGLPSDRFFAERPEGSVSTLKIQRTQQEDSAVYLCASSLMGTSYAEQFFGPGTRLTVL.

The genes are TRBV7-8 and TRBJ2-1; 16 bases line up with TRBD2. Germline V gene data show CDR1 as SGHVS and CDR2 as FQNEAQ. With V trimmed by 4 bases and J by 6 bases, 6 bases remained unmatched. CDR3 length equals 17 residues. This CDR3 is CASSSGLAGGPSNEQFF. DNA for the CDR3: TGTGCCAGCAGCTCGGGACTAGCGGGAGGGCCTTCCAATGAGCAGTTCTTC. The whole variable domain, remainder taken from reference TRBV7-8 and TRBJ2-1, is GAGVSQSPRYKVAKRGQDVALRCDPISGHVSLFWYQQALGQGPEFLTYFQNEAQLDKSGLPSDRFFAERPEGSVSTLKIQRTQQEDSAVYLCASSSGLAGGPSNEQFFGPGTRLTVL.

In this sample, this clonotype turned up many times. CDR3 in DNA: TGTGCCAGCAGTAGGACTAGCGGGAGGCCCTACGAGCAGTACTTC. Translated, it gives CASSRTSGRPYEQYF. J is TRBJ2-7 and V is TRBV6-1, with 14 bases fitting TRBD2. The CDR3 loop spans 15 amino acids. After removal of 5 bases from V and 2 bases from J, the junction contained 2 bases not matched to a gene. CDR1 is MNHNS, CDR2 SASEGT, per germline.

This clonotype was seen more than once but under ten times. The chain is built from TRBV29-1 and TRBJ2-6; the D is unclear. The germline V gene encodes CDR1 SQVTM and CDR2 ANQGSEA. V lost 4 bases and J lost 2, with 15 bases in between. The CDR3 is 16 amino acids. CDR3 nucleotides: TGCAGCGTTGTGGGTATGGGCCAGGCTGGGGCCAACGTCCTGACTTTC. Amino acids: CSVVGMGQAGANVLTF.